The 10 T cell receptor beta chains in this list originate from one sample, sequenced in a study of T-cell reconstitution after alpha-beta-depleted transplantation in children. Unique molecular identifiers were incorporated during preparation of the TCRbeta library. TCRdb reprocessed the PCR reads via MiXCR and lists one record per CDR3 protein. This table has around 530,000 distinct CDR3 sequences, around a third appearing once. The specimen was PBMCs from the stem cell graft donor, collected from the stem cell graft. These receptors originate from a human donor who donated a stem cell graft to a child with aplastic anemia.

The rearrangement joins TRBV20-1 to TRBJ1-6; no definite D call. This CDR3 spans 16 amino acids. V was cut by 3 bases and J by 5 bases, with 17 bases left in between. In germline, CDR1 is DFQATT, CDR2 SNEGSKA (reference sequence). The DNA for the CDR3 is TGCAGTGCTAGGGACGAGCGTGGCACAGATAATTCACCCCTCCACTTT. Residues: CSARDERGTDNSPLHF.

This clonotype was observed a few times. The chain has TRBV4-3 and TRBJ1-2; D may be TRBD1 (6 bases). CDR1 and CDR2 (germline): LGHNA, YSLEER. This CDR3 spans 14 amino acids. V lost 0 bases to trimming and J lost 8 bases, with 13 bases between them. The CDR3 DNA reads TGCGCCAGCAGCCAAGAGGTGGACAGAAGGGGCTACACCTTC. The encoded protein is CASSQEVDRRGYTF.

This sequence joins TRBV5-4 and TRBJ2-1; a weak D match, TRBD2 (5 bases). V was shortened by 6 bases and J by 1 base, with 14 bases between the two germline ends. The V gene's germline CDR1 is SGHNT and CDR2 YYREEE (reference sequence). The length of the CDR3 is 15 residues. Here the CDR3 reads CASTSGGQSYNEQFF. The CDR3 DNA is TGTGCCAGCACCTCAGGCGGGCAGTCCTACAATGAGCAGTTCTTC. The variable domain in full, completed from reference TRBV5-4 and TRBJ2-1, reads ETGVTQSPTHLIKTRGQQVTLRCSSQSGHNTVSWYQQALGQGPQFIFQYYREEENGRGNFPPRFSGLQFPNYSSELNVNALELDDSALYLCASTSGGQSYNEQFFGPGTRLTVL.

The V call is TRBV6-5, the J call TRBJ1-1; TRBD1 aligns across 7 bases. The CDR3 runs to 12 residues. Per the germline V gene, CDR1 is MNHEY and CDR2 is SVGAGI. V was pared by 4 bases and J by 10 bases, with 6 bases of the junction left unmatched. The CDR3 sequence is CASSSGQAGAFF. Here the CDR3 DNA reads TGTGCCAGCAGTTCAGGACAGGCGGGAGCTTTCTTT.

In its sample, this clonotype was seen a few times. The V and J genes are TRBV30 and TRBJ2-1; 16 bases are shared with TRBD2. CDR1 and CDR2 from the germline V gene are GTSNPN and SVGIG (reference sequence). V was pared by 3 bases and J by 7 bases, with 6 bases of the junction left unmatched. The CDR3 contains 16 residues. The CDR3 DNA sequence: TGTGCCTGGAGGATCCCGGGACTAGCGGGAGGGAATGAGCAGTTCTTC. Translating it yields CAWRIPGLAGGNEQFF.

V gene TRBV7-9 combines with J gene TRBJ1-2; tentatively, D is TRBD1 (6 bases). This CDR3 has 16 amino acids. Germline CDR1 SEHNR, CDR2 FQNEAQ (reference sequence). Trimming left V 5 bases short and J 0 bases short, with 16 bases between. The CDR3 region has the DNA TGTGCCAGCAGCCGAATTGGGGACACGCCTAACTATGGCTACACCTTC. The encoded protein is CASSRIGDTPNYGYTF.

The J gene is TRBJ1-2, the V gene TRBV5-1, with 8 bases aligning to TRBD1. Germline V gene sequence: CDR1 SGHRS, CDR2 YFSETQ. J gave up 8 bases and V 4 bases, and 13 bases lay outside the gene matches. This CDR3 spans 15 amino acids. The CDR3 sequence: CASSQSPDRVDGYTF. The CDR3 nucleotides read TGCGCCAGCAGCCAGTCGCCGGACAGGGTAGACGGCTACACCTTC.

The J gene is TRBJ1-4, the V gene TRBV25-1, with no clear D. This CDR3 comprises 12 residues. Germline loops: CDR1 MGHDK, CDR2 SYGVNS. The V end was cut by 3 bases, the J end by 11 bases, with 10 bases between. CDR3 in amino acids: CASSDGVVKLFF. The CDR3 nucleotides are TGTGCCAGCAGTGACGGAGTCGTGAAACTGTTTTTT.

The rearrangement joins TRBV7-2 to TRBJ1-2; TRBD1 aligns across 8 bases. Losses at the gene ends were 5 bases for V and 3 bases for J; bases not matched to a gene: 8. CDR1 is SGHTA and CDR2 is FQGNSA in the germline V gene. This CDR3 has 15 amino acids. CDR3: CASSRAPGQDYGYTF. The CDR3 nucleotides read TGTGCCAGCAGCCGCGCTCCGGGACAGGACTATGGCTACACCTTC.

The chain employs TRBV30 and TRBJ1-1; D gene uncertain. The CDR3 totals 13 residues. Per germline, CDR1 GTSNPN and CDR2 SVGIG (reference sequence). Trimming took off 0 bases at V and 2 bases at J, with 7 bases between the two ends. CDR3 in amino acids: CAWSVMGNTEAFF. DNA of the CDR3: TGTGCCTGGAGTGTAATGGGAAACACTGAAGCTTTCTTT.